Here is one T cell receptor beta chain with its context. Some clones are missing from TCRdb's copy, which holds only in-frame ones; the method was immunoSEQ multiplex PCR. The sample comprises over 65,000 clones, around four fifths of which are singletons, and around 2.6% rests with the top ten. The sort gate was single viable CD3+CD4+CD8-CD45RO+ cells for memory CD4+ T cells. The data stem from a study of memory CD4+ T cells and cytomegalovirus serostatus. The V gene's germline CDR1 is LNHDA and CDR2 SQIVND (reference sequence). The CDR3 totals 17 residues. J was trimmed by 0 bases and V by 6 bases; bases with no gene match: 11.

Sequenced: memory CD4+ T cells from blood. V and J are TRBV19 and TRBJ1-5; 7 bases map to TRBD1. The sequence was obtained from an adult in good health and CMV-seropositive. CDR3 sequence: CASRPLSGGDSNQPQHF. For the CDR3, the DNA is TGTGCCAGTAGACCCCTCTCAGGGGGGGATAGCAATCAGCCCCAGCATTTT.